The T cell receptor beta chain described here comes from a study of T-cell memory formation after mild COVID-19. TCRdb re-called the 5' RACE reads with MiXCR, one entry per CDR3 protein. The sample records 300,000 to 350,000 distinct CDR3 sequences, roughly a fifth being singletons. This CDR3 region has 15 residues. The germline CDR1 and CDR2 sequences are SGDLS and YYNGEE. Between the trimmed V and J ends, which lost 0 bases and 2 bases, there was a span of 11 bases. This clonotype was counted only a few times. What it binds is not known. Study outcomes and limitations: Later expanders leaned toward CD4+, whereas clones contracting from day 15 to 85 were balanced CD4/CD8. Contracting CD4+ clones lay largely in CM and EM, with CD8+ ones residing in EMRA.

The sequenced sample was PBMCs or a T cell subset sorted from them (not recorded which). The rearrangement joins TRBV9 to TRBJ1-2; D is unclear. This TCR was recovered from a man aged 18-30 years who had mild COVID-19 (a few samples of this study predate the infection). Cell type and time point are not known. This chain's CDR3 is CASSVGGPVNYGYTF. The CDR3 DNA reads TGTGCCAGCAGCGTAGGCGGGCCCGTGAACTATGGCTACACCTTC. The full variable domain, rest sourced from reference TRBV9 and TRBJ1-2, is DSGVTQTPKHLITATGQRVTLRCSPRSGDLSVYWYQQSLDQGLQFLIQYYNGEERAKGNILERFSAQQFPDLHSELNLSSLELGDSALYFCASSVGGPVNYGYTFGSGTRLTVV.